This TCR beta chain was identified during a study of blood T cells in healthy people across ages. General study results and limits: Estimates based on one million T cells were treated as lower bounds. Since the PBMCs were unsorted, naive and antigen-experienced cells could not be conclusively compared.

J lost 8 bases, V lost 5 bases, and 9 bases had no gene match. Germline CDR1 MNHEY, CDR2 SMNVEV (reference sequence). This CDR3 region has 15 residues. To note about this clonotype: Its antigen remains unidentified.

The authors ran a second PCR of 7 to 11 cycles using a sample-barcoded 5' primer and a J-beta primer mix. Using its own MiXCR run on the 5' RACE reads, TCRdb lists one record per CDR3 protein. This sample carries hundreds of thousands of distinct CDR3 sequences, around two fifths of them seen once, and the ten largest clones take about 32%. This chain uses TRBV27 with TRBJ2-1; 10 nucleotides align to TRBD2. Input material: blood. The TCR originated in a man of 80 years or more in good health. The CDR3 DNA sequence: TGTGCCAGCAGTAGCGGGAGGGCCGGGAGCGATGAGCAGTTCTTC. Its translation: CASSSGRAGSDEQFF.